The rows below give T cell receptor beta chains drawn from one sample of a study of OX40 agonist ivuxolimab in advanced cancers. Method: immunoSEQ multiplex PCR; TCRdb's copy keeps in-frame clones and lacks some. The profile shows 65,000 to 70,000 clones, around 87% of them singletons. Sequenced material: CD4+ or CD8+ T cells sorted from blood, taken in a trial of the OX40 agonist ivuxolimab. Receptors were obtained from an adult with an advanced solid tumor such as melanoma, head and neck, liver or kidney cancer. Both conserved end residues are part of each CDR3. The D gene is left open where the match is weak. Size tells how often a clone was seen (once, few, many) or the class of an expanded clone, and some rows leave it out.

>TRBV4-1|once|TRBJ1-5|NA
CASSQGPPDSNQPQHF
TGCGCCAGCAGCCAAGGTCCGCCCGATAGCAATCAGCCCCAGCATTTT
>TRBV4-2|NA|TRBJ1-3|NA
CASSPASGTEGNTIYF
TGTGCCAGCAGCCCGGCTTCCGGGACGGAAGGAAACACCATATATTTT
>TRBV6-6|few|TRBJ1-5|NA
CASSPRGLMNQPQHF
TGTGCCAGCAGTCCACGGGGACTGATGAATCAGCCCCAGCATTTT
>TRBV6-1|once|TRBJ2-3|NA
CASRSGGTDTQYF
TGTGCCAGCAGGTCCGGGGGCACAGATACGCAGTATTTT
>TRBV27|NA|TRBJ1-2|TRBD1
CASSLDRGGYGYTF
TGTGCCAGCAGTTTGGACAGGGGTGGGTATGGCTACACCTTC
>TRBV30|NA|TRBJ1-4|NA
CAWSFQATNEKLFF
TGTGCCTGGAGCTTTCAAGCAACTAATGAAAAACTGTTTTTT
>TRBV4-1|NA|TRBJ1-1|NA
CASSQDPRWDTEAFF
TGCGCCAGCAGCCAAGATCCCAGATGGGACACTGAAGCTTTCTTT
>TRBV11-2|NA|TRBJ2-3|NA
CASSLDRRTDTQYF
TGTGCCAGCAGCTTAGATCGAAGGACAGATACGCAGTATTTT
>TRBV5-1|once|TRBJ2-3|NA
CASSKQGRTDTQYF
TGCGCCAGCAGTAAACAGGGAAGAACAGATACGCAGTATTTT
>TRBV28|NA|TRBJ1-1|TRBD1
CASSRHRGPEAFF
TGTGCCAGCAGCCGCCACAGGGGACCCGAAGCTTTCTTT
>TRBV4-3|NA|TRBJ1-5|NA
CASSQGRGQPQHF
TGCGCCAGCAGCCAAGGTAGAGGTCAGCCCCAGCATTTT
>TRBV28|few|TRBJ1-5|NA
CASSSLRVNQPQHF
TGTGCCAGCAGTTCGCTCCGAGTCAATCAGCCCCAGCATTTT
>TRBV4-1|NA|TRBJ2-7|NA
CASSQVSGPSYEQYF
TGCGCCAGCAGCCAAGTGAGCGGGCCTTCCTACGAGCAGTACTTC
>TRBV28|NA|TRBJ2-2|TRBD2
CASSQAIAGKTGELFF
TGTGCCAGCTCCCAAGCTATAGCGGGGAAAACCGGGGAGCTGTTTTTT
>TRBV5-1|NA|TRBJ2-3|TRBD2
CASSLVSPSGRAPDTQYF
TGCGCCAGCAGCTTGGTGTCCCCTAGCGGGAGGGCCCCCGATACGCAGTATTTT
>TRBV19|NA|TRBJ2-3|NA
CASSSVRETGTDTQYF
TGTGCCAGTAGTTCGGTGAGGGAGACGGGCACAGATACGCAGTATTTT
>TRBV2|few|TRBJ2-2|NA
CASSEYRTANTGELFF
TGTGCCAGCAGTGAATACCGGACGGCGAACACCGGGGAGCTGTTTTTT
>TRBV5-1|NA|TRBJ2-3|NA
CASSMGDTTDTQYF
TGCGCCAGCAGCATGGGGGACACCACAGATACGCAGTATTTT
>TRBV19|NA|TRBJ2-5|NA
CASRPEGYETQYF
TGTGCCAGTAGACCCGAGGGTTACGAGACCCAGTACTTC
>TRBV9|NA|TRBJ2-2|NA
CASSATGLRNTGELFF
TGTGCCAGCAGCGCAACAGGGTTGAGGAACACCGGGGAGCTGTTTTTT
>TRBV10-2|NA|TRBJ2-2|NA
CASSTVVNTGELFF
TGCGCCAGCAGTACGGTAGTGAACACCGGGGAGCTGTTTTTT
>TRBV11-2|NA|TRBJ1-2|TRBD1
CASSIGGSGGRYYGYTF
TGTGCCAGCAGCATAGGGGGCAGCGGGGGGCGATACTATGGCTACACCTTC
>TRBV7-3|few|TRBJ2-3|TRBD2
CASRDGTSGTDTQYF
TGTGCCAGCAGGGACGGGACTAGCGGCACAGATACGCAGTATTTT
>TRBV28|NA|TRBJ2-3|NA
CASSLGDIRDTQYF
TGTGCCAGCAGTTTAGGGGACATCCGAGATACGCAGTATTTT
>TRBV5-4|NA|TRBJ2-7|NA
CASSLRAGATVEQYF
TGTGCCAGCAGCCTTCGTGCAGGGGCTACGGTCGAGCAGTACTTC
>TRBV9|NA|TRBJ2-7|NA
CASSVGVSGGPYEQYF
TGTGCCAGCAGCGTAGGAGTCTCTGGGGGACCCTACGAGCAGTACTTC
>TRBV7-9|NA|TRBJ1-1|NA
CASSLAQGGLTEAFF
TGTGCCAGCAGCTTAGCGCAGGGAGGGCTGACTGAAGCTTTCTTT
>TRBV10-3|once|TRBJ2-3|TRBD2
CAISPSGGAGTQYF
TGTGCCATCAGCCCTAGCGGGGGGGCGGGGACGCAGTATTTT
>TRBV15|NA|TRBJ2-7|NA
CATSRDRTAATYEQYF
TGTGCCACCAGCAGAGATCGGACGGCTGCAACCTACGAGCAGTACTTC
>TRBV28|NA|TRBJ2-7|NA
CASRSRGYEQYF
TGTGCCAGCAGGAGCAGGGGTTACGAGCAGTACTTC
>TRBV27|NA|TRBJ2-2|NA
CASSFRTRVSDGELFF
TGTGCCAGCAGTTTCCGGACGAGGGTTTCCGACGGGGAGCTGTTTTTT
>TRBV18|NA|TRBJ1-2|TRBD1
CASSSSGQGYLHGYTF
TGTGCCAGCTCATCCTCGGGACAGGGCTATTTACATGGCTACACCTTC